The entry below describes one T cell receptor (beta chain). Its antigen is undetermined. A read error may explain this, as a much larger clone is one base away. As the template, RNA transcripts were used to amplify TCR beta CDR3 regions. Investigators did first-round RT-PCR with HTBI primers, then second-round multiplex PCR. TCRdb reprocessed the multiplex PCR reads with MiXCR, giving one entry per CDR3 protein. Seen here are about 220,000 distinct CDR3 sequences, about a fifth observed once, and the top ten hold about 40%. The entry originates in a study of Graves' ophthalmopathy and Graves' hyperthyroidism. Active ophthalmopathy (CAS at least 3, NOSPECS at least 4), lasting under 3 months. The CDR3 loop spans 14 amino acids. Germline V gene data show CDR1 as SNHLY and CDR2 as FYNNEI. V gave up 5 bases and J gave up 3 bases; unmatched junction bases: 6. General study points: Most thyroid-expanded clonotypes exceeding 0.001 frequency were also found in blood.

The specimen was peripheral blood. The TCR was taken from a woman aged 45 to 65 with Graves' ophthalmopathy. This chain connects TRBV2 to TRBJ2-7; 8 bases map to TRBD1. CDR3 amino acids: CASSFRDRIYEQYF. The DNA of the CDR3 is TGTGCCAGCAGTTTCCGGGACAGGATCTACGAGCAGTACTTC.